The clone carrying this T cell receptor (beta chain) appeared a few times. Its cognate antigen is unknown. This sample is part of a study of cytomegalovirus exposure and HLA in healthy donors. CDR1 and CDR2 from the germline V gene are SEHNR and FQNEAQ (reference sequence). Trimming cost V 3 bases and J 1 base; bases outside gene matches: 4. This CDR3 has 16 residues. Regarding the study as a whole: Later analysis identified several of the most significant clusters that appeared linked to common viral pathogens.

PCR amplification relied on 60 Vbeta primers (plus 13 Jbeta primers). Data came from immunoSEQ multiplex PCR; TCRdb stores just in-frame clones and leaves some out. Of approximately 210,000 clones in the sample, roughly 80% are singletons; the top ten hold approximately 2.1%. What was sequenced was PBMCs. The chain is built from TRBV7-9 and TRBJ2-1, with TRBD2 matching 9 bases. The TCR was taken from a woman in her 30s in good health and CMV-seropositive. CDR3: CASSFGSGGSYNEQFF. For the CDR3, the DNA is TGTGCCAGCAGCTTCGGTAGCGGGGGTTCCTACAATGAGCAGTTCTTC.